The clone carrying this T cell receptor (beta chain) was counted at least ten times. Its antigen is unidentified. RNA transcripts served as the template for amplifying TCR beta CDR3 regions. Using the HTBI primer set, a first-round RT-PCR was run on the TCR CDR3. TCRdb re-called the multiplex PCR reads with MiXCR, one entry per CDR3 protein. The repertoire holds approximately 370,000 distinct CDR3 sequences, with approximately 17% as singletons. The source of the sample is a study of T cells in Graves' hyperthyroidism and ophthalmopathy. Overall study results and limits: The model identified upcoming ophthalmopathy a median about 6.5 months ahead of onset.

V dropped 3 bases and J dropped 2; count of bases not matched to a gene: 3. The germline V gene has CDR1 SGHRS and CDR2 YFSETQ. The CDR3 extends over 16 amino acids. Source material: blood. This clonotype originated in a woman aged 25-40 years with Graves' hyperthyroidism that later progressed to Graves' ophthalmopathy. V and J are TRBV5-1 and TRBJ2-3; 13 bases are shared with TRBD2. CDR3 nucleotide sequence: TGCGCCAGCAGCTGGGGACTAGCGGGGACCACAGATACGCAGTATTTT. Amino acids: CASSWGLAGTTDTQYF.